This TCR beta chain was found in a study of chemoradiotherapy in HPV16-positive cancers. Here immunoSEQ multiplex PCR was the method, and the copy in TCRdb shows in-frame clones only, minus some. The profile covers 900 or so clones, with about four fifths appearing a single time and 20% taken by the ten largest. A few counts support this clone. The sequences come from tumor tissue, collected from a patient who underwent chemoradiotherapy. This receptor was identified in a human donor with HPV-associated anogenital cancer.

The CDR3 DNA reads as TGTGCCAGCAGTTTAGGGCGGACCCACTACGAGCAGTACTTC. As protein: CASSLGRTHYEQYF. The chain links TRBV27 to TRBJ2-7; no clear D. The V end lost 2 bases, the J end lost 3 bases, and 11 bases lay between the germline ends. Per the germline V gene, CDR1 is MNHEY and CDR2 is SMNVEV (reference sequence). The CDR3 is 14 residues long.